This T cell receptor (beta chain) derives from a study of blood T cell repertoires in COVID-19. At the level of the study: COVID-19 samples, acute and convalescent, were from the United States, Italy and Spain. Nucleic acid was either cDNA or gDNA, and it came from T cells, B-cell-depleted T cells, or PBMCs.

In the original analysis: Reference gene primers were amplified, and this amplification served to estimate nucleated cell counts. Produced via immunoSEQ multiplex PCR; TCRdb's table is partial and in-frame only. For V, J and clone size, that table is used; D and trimming come from the DNA. The table records roughly 120,000 clones, roughly 85% of them present only once. The CDR3 runs to 16 residues. Germline loops: CDR1 MNHEY, CDR2 SVGAGI. The J segment lost 5 bases and the V segment lost 4 bases, leaving 11 bases of the junction unmatched. The material sequenced was peripheral blood. The rearrangement links TRBV6-5 to TRBJ1-2; 9 bases fit TRBD1. The source is a man older than 75 with acute or convalescent COVID-19. For the CDR3, the DNA is TGTGCCAGCAGTTCCCGGGACAGGGATCGCAGTTATGGCTACACCTTC. It yields the protein CASSSRDRDRSYGYTF.